This T cell receptor (beta chain) was recorded in a study of prognosis after radiotherapy for stage I lung cancer. Study observations and caveats: There was a fall in unique TCR clone counts after stereotactic body radiation therapy, median 10,088 versus 6,861. Patients who went on to get distant metastases had lower Shannon entropy after stereotactic body radiation therapy.

V lost 1 base, J lost 2 bases, and 8 bases lay in between. The length of the CDR3 is 14 residues. Germline CDR1 LGHDT, CDR2 YNNKEL (reference sequence). Researchers used two-round multiplex PCR to amplify TCR beta CDR3 starting from genomic DNA. Every TRBV and TRBJ gene had its own specific primer in first-round PCR. Each CDR3 protein gets one entry after TCRdb re-called the multiplex PCR reads with MiXCR. The repertoire holds 14,000 or so distinct CDR3 sequences, 25% to 30% seen once, with about an eighth in the top ten. Two time points each involved a draw of 4.5 to 6 milliliters of peripheral blood. This clonotype was picked up many times. The antigen remains unidentified.

The rearrangement joins TRBV3-1 to TRBJ1-1; a weak D match, TRBD1 (5 bases). The clonotype comes from a donor over 45 with non-small cell lung cancer. This material consisted of PBMCs, taken before or after stereotactic body radiation therapy (not recorded which). CDR3 amino acids: CASSQVRGNTEAFF. The CDR3, as DNA: TGTGCCAGCAGCCAAGTTAGGGGTAACACTGAAGCTTTCTTT.